The TCR beta chain under discussion was sequenced for a study of T cells after yellow fever vaccination. Whole-study context: Memory subsets EM, EMRA, CM and Tscm were separated by sorting based on CD3, CD45RA, CCR7 and CD95. Study-level points and caveats: The appearance of a small share of clonotypes in both CD4 and CD8 compartments was observed. From the bulk population, abundant clonotypes could contaminate and appear within FACS-sorted repertoires.

This clonotype was observed at least ten times. TCRdb re-derived calls from the 5' RACE reads in MiXCR, one entry per CDR3 protein. The sample carries roughly 11,000 distinct CDR3 sequences, around 5.4% recorded once. The CDR3 has 16 amino acids. V lost 4 bases and J lost 5, with 20 bases in between. CDR1 and CDR2 from the germline V gene are MDHEN and SYDVKM. The rearrangement joins TRBV28 to TRBJ2-5; tentative D call: TRBD2 (7 bases). The clonotype was recovered from a man aged 25-40 years who received the YFV17D yellow fever vaccine. The source material was PBMCs, either bulk or a sorted T-cell subset (CD4+, CD8+, memory, or dextramer-sorted; not recorded which), sampled on the day of the yellow fever booster vaccination. In DNA form, the CDR3 reads TGTGCCAGCAGTTCGAGAGCGGGAAGGGGGGGGGAGACCCAGTACTTC. It translates to CASSSRAGRGGETQYF.